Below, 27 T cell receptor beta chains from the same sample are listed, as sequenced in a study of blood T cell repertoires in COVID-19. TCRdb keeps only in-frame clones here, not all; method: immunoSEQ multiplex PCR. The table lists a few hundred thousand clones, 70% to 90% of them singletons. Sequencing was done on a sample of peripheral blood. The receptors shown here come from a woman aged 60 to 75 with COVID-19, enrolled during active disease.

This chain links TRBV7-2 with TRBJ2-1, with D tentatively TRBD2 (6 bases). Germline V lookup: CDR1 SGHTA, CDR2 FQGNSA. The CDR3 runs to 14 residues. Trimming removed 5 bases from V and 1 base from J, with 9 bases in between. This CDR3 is CASSTGTSYNEQFF. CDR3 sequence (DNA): TGTGCCAGCAGCACCGGGACTTCCTACAATGAGCAGTTCTTC. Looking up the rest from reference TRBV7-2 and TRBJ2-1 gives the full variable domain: GAGVSQSPSNKVTEKGKDVELRCDPISGHTALYWYRQSLGQGLEFLIYFQGNSAPDKSGLPSDRFSAERTGGSVSTLTIQRTQQEDSAVYLCASSTGTSYNEQFFGPGTRLTVL.

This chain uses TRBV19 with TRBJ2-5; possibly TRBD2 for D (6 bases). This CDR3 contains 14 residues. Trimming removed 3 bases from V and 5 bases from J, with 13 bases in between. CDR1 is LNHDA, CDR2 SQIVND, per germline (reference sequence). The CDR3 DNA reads TGTGCCAGTAGTATCGGGTGGGGAGGCGAGACCCAGTACTTC. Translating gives CASSIGWGGETQYF.

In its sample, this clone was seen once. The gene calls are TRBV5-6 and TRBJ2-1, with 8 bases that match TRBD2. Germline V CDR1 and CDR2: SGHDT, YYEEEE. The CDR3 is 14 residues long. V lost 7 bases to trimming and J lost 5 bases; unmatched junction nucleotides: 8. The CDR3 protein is CASASAGGDNEQFF. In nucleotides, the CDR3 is TGTGCCAGCGCCTCGGCGGGGGGCGACAATGAGCAGTTCTTC.

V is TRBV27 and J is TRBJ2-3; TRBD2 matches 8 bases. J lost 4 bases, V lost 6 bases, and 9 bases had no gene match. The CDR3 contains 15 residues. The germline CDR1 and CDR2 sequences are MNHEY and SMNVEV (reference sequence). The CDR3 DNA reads TGTGCCAGCAGGTCCGGGACTAGTAACCCAGATACGCAGTATTTT. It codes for CASRSGTSNPDTQYF.

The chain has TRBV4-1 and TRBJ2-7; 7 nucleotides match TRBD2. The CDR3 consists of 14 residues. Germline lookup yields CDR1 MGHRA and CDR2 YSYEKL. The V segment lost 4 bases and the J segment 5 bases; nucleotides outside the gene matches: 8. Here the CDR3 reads CASSPWDYHHEQYF. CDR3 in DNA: TGCGCCAGCAGCCCCTGGGACTACCACCACGAGCAGTACTTC.

As DNA, the CDR3 is TGTGCCAGCTCACCGGCTGGGGACAGGGGAAGATCCTACTATGGCTACACCTTC. Translation gives CASSPAGDRGRSYYGYTF. The rearrangement links TRBV18 to TRBJ1-2; 10 bases fit TRBD1. V trimming: 3 bases; J trimming: 3 bases; junction bases outside the gene matches: 13. The V gene's germline CDR1 is KGHSH and CDR2 LQKENI. The CDR3 sequence is 18 residues long.

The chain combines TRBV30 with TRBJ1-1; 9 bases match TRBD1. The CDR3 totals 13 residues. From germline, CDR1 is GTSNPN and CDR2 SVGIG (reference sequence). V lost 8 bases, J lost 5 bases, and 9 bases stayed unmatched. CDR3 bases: TGTGCCGGGATGACAGGGGGATGGACTGAAGCTTTCTTT. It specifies CAGMTGGWTEAFF.

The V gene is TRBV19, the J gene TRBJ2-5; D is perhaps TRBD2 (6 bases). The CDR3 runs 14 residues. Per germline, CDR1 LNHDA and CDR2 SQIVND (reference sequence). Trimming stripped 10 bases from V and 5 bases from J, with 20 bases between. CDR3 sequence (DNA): TGTGCCACCGAGGAGGGAGGCTCCGGGGAGACCCAGTACTTC. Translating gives CATEEGGSGETQYF.

The CDR3 is CASKTSGGSTDTQYF. CDR3 coding DNA: TGTGCCAGTAAGACTAGCGGGGGGAGCACAGATACGCAGTATTTT. This chain uses TRBV19 with TRBJ2-3; 13 bases map to TRBD2. Germline values: CDR1 LNHDA, CDR2 SQIVND (reference sequence). The junction had 1 base not matched to a gene; V was cut back by 7 bases and J by 0 bases. The CDR3 has 15 residues.

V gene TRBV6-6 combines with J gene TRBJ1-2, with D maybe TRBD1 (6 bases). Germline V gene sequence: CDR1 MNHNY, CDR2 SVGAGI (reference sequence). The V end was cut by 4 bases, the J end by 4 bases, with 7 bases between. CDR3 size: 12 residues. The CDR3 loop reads CASSLTGYGYTF. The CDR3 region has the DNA TGTGCCAGCAGTTTGACAGGCTATGGCTACACCTTC.

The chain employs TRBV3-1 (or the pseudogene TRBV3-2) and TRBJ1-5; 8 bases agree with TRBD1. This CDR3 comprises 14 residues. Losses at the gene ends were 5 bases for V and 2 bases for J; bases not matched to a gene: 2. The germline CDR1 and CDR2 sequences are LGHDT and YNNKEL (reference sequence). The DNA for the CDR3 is TGTGCCAGCAGCTTGGACAGGGGCAATCAGCCCCAGCATTTT. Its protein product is CASSLDRGNQPQHF.

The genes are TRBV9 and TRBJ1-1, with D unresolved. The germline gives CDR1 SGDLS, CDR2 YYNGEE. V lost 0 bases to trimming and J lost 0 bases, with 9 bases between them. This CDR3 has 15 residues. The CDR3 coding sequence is TGTGCCAGCAGCGTAGTCCACAGTCTGAACACTGAAGCTTTCTTT. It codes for CASSVVHSLNTEAFF.

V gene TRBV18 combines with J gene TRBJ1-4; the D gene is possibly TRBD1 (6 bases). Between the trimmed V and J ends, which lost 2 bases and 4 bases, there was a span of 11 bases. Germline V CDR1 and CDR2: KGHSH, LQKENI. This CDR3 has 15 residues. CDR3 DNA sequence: TGTGCCAGCTCACCAACAGGACAGTATAATGAAAAACTGTTTTTT. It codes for CASSPTGQYNEKLFF.

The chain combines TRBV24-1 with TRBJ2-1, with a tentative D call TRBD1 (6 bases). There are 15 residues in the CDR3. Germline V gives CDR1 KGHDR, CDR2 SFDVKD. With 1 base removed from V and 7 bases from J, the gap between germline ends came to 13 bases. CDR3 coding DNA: TGTGCCACCAGTGATTTACACAGGGCTCGGAATGAGCAGTTCTTC. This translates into CATSDLHRARNEQFF.

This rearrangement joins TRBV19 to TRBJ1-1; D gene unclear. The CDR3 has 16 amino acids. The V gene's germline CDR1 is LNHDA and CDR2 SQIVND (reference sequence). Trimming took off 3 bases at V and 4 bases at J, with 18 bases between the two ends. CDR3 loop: CASSILQRVRVTEAFF. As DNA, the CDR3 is TGTGCCAGTAGTATCCTTCAGAGGGTGCGCGTCACTGAAGCTTTCTTT.

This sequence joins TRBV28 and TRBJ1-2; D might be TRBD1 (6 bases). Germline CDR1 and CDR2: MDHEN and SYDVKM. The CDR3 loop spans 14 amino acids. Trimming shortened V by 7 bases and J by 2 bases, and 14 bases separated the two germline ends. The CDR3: CASIKQGVNYGYTF. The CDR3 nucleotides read TGTGCCAGCATCAAACAGGGCGTGAACTATGGCTACACCTTC.

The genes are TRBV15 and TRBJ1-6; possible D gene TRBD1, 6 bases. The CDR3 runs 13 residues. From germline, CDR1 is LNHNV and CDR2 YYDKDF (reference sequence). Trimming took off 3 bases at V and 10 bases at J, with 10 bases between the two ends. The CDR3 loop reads CATSRGQGSPLHF. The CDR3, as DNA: TGTGCCACCAGCAGGGGCCAGGGGTCACCCCTCCACTTT.

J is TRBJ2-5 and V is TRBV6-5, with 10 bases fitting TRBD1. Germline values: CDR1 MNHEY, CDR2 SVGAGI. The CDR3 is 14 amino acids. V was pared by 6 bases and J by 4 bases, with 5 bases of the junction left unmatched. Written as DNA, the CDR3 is TGTGCCAGCAGGGGTTGGACAGGGGGAGAGACCCAGTACTTC. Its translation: CASRGWTGGETQYF.

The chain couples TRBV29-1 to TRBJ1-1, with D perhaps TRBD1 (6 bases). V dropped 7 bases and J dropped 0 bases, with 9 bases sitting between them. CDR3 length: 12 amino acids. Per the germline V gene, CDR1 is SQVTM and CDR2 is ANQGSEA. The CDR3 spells CSAGQMNTEAFF. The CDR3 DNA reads TGCAGCGCCGGACAGATGAACACTGAAGCTTTCTTT.

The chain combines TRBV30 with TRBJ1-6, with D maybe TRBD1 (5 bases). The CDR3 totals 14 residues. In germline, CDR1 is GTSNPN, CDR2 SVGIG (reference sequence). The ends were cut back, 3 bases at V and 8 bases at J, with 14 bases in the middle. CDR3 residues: CAWSPGRDYSPLHF. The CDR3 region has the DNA TGTGCCTGGAGCCCAGGGAGGGACTATTCACCCCTCCACTTT.

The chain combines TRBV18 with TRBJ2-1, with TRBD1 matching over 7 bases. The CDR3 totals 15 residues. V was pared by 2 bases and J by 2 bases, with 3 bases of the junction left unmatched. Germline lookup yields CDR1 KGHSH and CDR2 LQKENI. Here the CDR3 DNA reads TGTGCCAGCTCACCAGGGCAGGGGGCCTACAATGAGCAGTTCTTC. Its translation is CASSPGQGAYNEQFF.

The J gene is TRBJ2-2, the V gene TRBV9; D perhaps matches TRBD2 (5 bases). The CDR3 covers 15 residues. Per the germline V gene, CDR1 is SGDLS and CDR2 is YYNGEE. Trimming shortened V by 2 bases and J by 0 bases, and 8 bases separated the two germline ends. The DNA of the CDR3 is TGTGCCAGCAGCGTGGGAGTCGCGAACACCGGGGAGCTGTTTTTT. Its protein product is CASSVGVANTGELFF.

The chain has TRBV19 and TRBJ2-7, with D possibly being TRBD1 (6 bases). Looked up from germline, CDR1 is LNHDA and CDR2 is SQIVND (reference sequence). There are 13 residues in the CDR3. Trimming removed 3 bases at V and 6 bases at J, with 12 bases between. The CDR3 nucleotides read TGTGCCAGTAGTATCTACAGGGAGACCGAGCAGTACTTC. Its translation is CASSIYRETEQYF.

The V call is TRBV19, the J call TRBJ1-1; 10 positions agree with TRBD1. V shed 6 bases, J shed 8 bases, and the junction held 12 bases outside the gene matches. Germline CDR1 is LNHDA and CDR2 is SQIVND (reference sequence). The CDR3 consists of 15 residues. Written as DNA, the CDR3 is TGTGCCAGTAGCGGACAGGGGGTGTGGGCAGGGGAAGCTTTCTTT. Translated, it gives CASSGQGVWAGEAFF.

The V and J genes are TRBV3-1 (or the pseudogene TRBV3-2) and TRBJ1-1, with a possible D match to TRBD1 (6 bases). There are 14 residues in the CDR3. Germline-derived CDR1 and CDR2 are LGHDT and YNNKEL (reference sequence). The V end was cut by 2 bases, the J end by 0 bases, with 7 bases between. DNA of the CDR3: TGTGCCAGCAGCCAACAGGGGTTGAACACTGAAGCTTTCTTT. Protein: CASSQQGLNTEAFF.

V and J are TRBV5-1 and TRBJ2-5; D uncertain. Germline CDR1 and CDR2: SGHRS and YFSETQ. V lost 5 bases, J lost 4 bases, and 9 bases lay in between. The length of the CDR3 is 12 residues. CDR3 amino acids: CASSSELETQYF. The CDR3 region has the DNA TGCGCCAGCAGTTCGGAGCTAGAGACCCAGTACTTC.

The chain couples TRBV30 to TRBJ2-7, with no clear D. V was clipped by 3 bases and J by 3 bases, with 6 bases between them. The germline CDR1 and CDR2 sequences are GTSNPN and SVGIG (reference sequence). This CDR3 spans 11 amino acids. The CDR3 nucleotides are TGTGCCTGGAGACAGAACTACGAGCAGTACTTC. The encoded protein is CAWRQNYEQYF.